Listed here are 9 T cell receptor beta chains from one sample, sequenced in a study of T cells expressing NK-cell markers. Reanalyzing the 5' RACE reads, TCRdb keeps one entry per CDR3 protein, without DNA. The table lists approximately 380,000 distinct CDR3 sequences. Sequences were obtained from blood T cells: a sorted CD56 or NKG2C T cell subset, CD4+ or CD8+ T cells, or bulk PBMC T cells (not recorded which). These receptors were obtained from a man aged 18-70 years in good health.

CDR3 residues: CASSLGGGAGTQYF. The chain employs TRBV7-2 and TRBJ2-3; the D call from TCRdb, TRBD1, cannot be confirmed without DNA. Germline assignment: CDR1 SGHTA and CDR2 FQGNSA. This CDR3 has 14 residues.

This chain connects TRBV6-1 to TRBJ1-3; without DNA, the TCRdb call of TRBD1 cannot be checked. There are 15 residues in the CDR3. Germline V gene data show CDR1 as MNHNS and CDR2 as SASEGT. The CDR3 is CASSPDRGRGNTIYF.

The genes are TRBV10-3 and TRBJ1-3. Germline V gene data show CDR1 as ENHRY and CDR2 as SYGVKD. The CDR3 runs 15 residues. This CDR3 is CAISESGSSGNTIYF.

This CDR3 reads CASSQDSIPYNEQFF. V gene TRBV2 combines with J gene TRBJ2-1; checking the TCRdb D call of TRBD1 is not possible without DNA. The CDR3 is 15 residues long. Germline V gene lookup returns CDR1 SNHLY and CDR2 FYNNEI.

The chain has TRBV12-3 or TRBV12-4 and TRBJ1-1; TCRdb picks TRBD1, but there is no DNA to check that call. This CDR3 comprises 14 residues. CDR3 loop: CASSPRQRNTEAFF.

CDR3 region: CASSQELSYEQYF. The chain employs TRBV14 and TRBJ2-7. In germline, CDR1 is SGHDN, CDR2 FVKESK. This CDR3 is built from 13 residues.

The chain uses TRBV7-6 and TRBJ2-7; TCRdb reports TRBD2, a call that lacks DNA to check it against. CDR1 is SGHVS, CDR2 FNYEAQ, per germline. This CDR3 is 14 amino acids long. The CDR3: CASSLAGRPVEQYF.

Here the CDR3 reads CASTSSGGGKETQYF. The chain uses TRBV7-2 and TRBJ2-5; the D gene TCRdb calls, TRBD2, cannot be checked with no DNA. Germline V gives CDR1 SGHTA, CDR2 FQGNSA. The CDR3 has 15 amino acids.

The chain employs TRBV20-1 and TRBJ2-3; TCRdb returns TRBD1, unconfirmable since there is no DNA. This CDR3 comprises 13 residues. The germline V gene encodes CDR1 DFQATT and CDR2 SNEGSKA (reference sequence). The CDR3 reads CSAPRGGTDTQYF.